The 23 T cell receptor beta chains listed next were all sequenced from one sample in a study of lymphopenia after photon versus proton radiotherapy. The data were produced by immunoSEQ multiplex PCR, yet TCRdb's version contains in-frame clones alone and is incomplete. The table has 75,000 to 90,000 clones, around 82% seen once. This specimen was peripheral blood, taken from a patient treated with proton-based radiotherapy. Receptors originate from a man in his sixties with pancreatic cancer.

This clone was detected a few times. This chain joins TRBV2 and TRBJ1-3; D is unclear. The CDR3 has 12 amino acids. Trimming removed 8 bases at V and 0 bases at J, with 5 bases between. CDR1 and CDR2 from the germline V gene are SNHLY and FYNNEI. The CDR3 sequence: CASGASGNTIYF. CDR3 DNA: TGTGCCAGCGGTGCCTCTGGAAACACCATATATTTT.

In its sample, this clone was seen a few times. The chain uses TRBV28 and TRBJ1-2; D ambiguous. From germline, CDR1 is MDHEN and CDR2 SYDVKM. The CDR3 has 11 amino acids. V gave up 6 bases and J gave up 9 bases, with 11 bases separating them. The chain's CDR3 is CASRRVYRYTF. DNA for the CDR3: TGTGCCAGCAGGAGGGTTTATCGCTACACCTTC.

This clone was picked up one time. The CDR3 protein is CASTPPGGRAQQYF. The CDR3 DNA is TGTGCCAGCACCCCCCCAGGCGGGAGGGCCCAGCAGTACTTC. The chain recombines TRBV6-5 with TRBJ2-7; 9 bases are a match to TRBD2. Germline trimming cut 7 bases from V and 8 bases from J; bases unmatched to any gene: 12. Germline V gives CDR1 MNHEY, CDR2 SVGAGI. The CDR3 contains 14 residues.

V and J are TRBV9 and TRBJ2-2; D is unresolved. The germline V gene has CDR1 SGDLS and CDR2 YYNGEE. The CDR3 has 13 amino acids. V lost 7 bases and J lost 6, with 13 bases in between. CDR3 loop: CASGAMRAGELFF. CDR3 DNA sequence: TGTGCCAGCGGCGCTATGAGAGCCGGGGAGCTGTTTTTT. The variable domain in full, completed from reference TRBV9 and TRBJ2-2, reads DSGVTQTPKHLITATGQRVTLRCSPRSGDLSVYWYQQSLDQGLQFLIQYYNGEERAKGNILERFSAQQFPDLHSELNLSSLELGDSALYFCASGAMRAGELFFGEGSRLTVL.

This clone was seen a few times. The chain couples TRBV4-1 to TRBJ2-1; TRBD2 aligns across 10 bases. V dropped 6 bases and J dropped 9; count of bases not matched to a gene: 17. The V gene's germline CDR1 is MGHRA and CDR2 YSYEKL. The CDR3 contains 17 residues. The CDR3 here is CASRPASLAGDGGEQFF. DNA for the CDR3: TGCGCCAGCAGGCCAGCGTCTCTAGCGGGAGATGGCGGTGAGCAGTTCTTC.

This rearrangement joins TRBV5-1 to TRBJ1-3; tentative D call: TRBD1 (5 bases). With 0 bases removed from V and 1 base from J, the gap between germline ends came to 17 bases. Germline V lookup: CDR1 SGHRS, CDR2 YFSETQ. This CDR3 contains 18 residues. The CDR3: CASSLVPTGTGSGNTIYF. The CDR3 nucleotides read TGCGCCAGCAGCTTGGTCCCGACCGGGACCGGGTCTGGAAACACCATATATTTT.

V is TRBV27 and J is TRBJ2-2; D is possibly TRBD1 (5 bases). V lost 5 bases to trimming and J lost 5 bases, with 24 bases between them. The CDR3 totals 18 residues. Germline lookup yields CDR1 MNHEY and CDR2 SMNVEV (reference sequence). The CDR3 bases are TGTGCCAGCAGTCTTAAGGCCAGGGTCGTCCTTGGGACCGGGGAGCTGTTTTTT. Translating gives CASSLKARVVLGTGELFF.

The chain is built from TRBV7-9 and TRBJ2-3; no clear D. The CDR3 has 11 amino acids. Germline V CDR1 and CDR2: SEHNR, FQNEAQ (reference sequence). Trimming shortened V by 5 bases and J by 5 bases, and 5 bases separated the two germline ends. CDR3 sequence: CASSRIDTQYF. Here the CDR3 DNA reads TGTGCCAGCAGCCGAATAGATACGCAGTATTTT.

This chain links TRBV6-1 with TRBJ1-2; 8 nucleotides line up with TRBD1. This CDR3 contains 19 residues. J gave up 4 bases and V 1 base, and 17 bases lay outside the gene matches. The germline V gene encodes CDR1 MNHNS and CDR2 SASEGT. The CDR3 DNA follows: TGTGCCAGCAGTGAAGGAGTGGTGCTAGGACAGGGAGATTTCTATGGCTACACCTTC. Protein product: CASSEGVVLGQGDFYGYTF.

The J gene is TRBJ1-6, the V gene TRBV6-1, with D maybe TRBD1 (5 bases). Germline V gene sequence: CDR1 MNHNS, CDR2 SASEGT. V lost 2 bases and J lost 11, with 19 bases in between. There are 16 residues in the CDR3. For the CDR3, the DNA is TGTGCCAGCAGTGAAAGTACAGGTCCCCTAGAGCCACCCCTCCACTTT. This translates into CASSESTGPLEPPLHF.

In its sample, this clone was seen a few times. CDR3 DNA: TGTGCCAGCCGGACTAGCGTATACACCGGGGAGCTGTTTTTT. It translates to CASRTSVYTGELFF. This chain joins TRBV2 and TRBJ2-2, with 9 bases lining up with TRBD2. This CDR3 is 14 amino acids long. V lost 8 bases and J lost 3; bases outside the gene matches: 4. The germline gives CDR1 SNHLY, CDR2 FYNNEI.

This chain joins TRBV5-6 and TRBJ2-3; 13 positions match TRBD2. V shed 5 bases, J shed 6 bases, and the junction held 9 bases outside the gene matches. The CDR3 runs 16 residues. Germline V gene sequence: CDR1 SGHDT, CDR2 YYEEEE. The CDR3 DNA sequence: TGTGCCAGCAGTTATCCGGGACTAGCGGGATCTGATACGCAGTATTTT. The encoded protein is CASSYPGLAGSDTQYF.

The chain recombines TRBV7-9 with TRBJ2-3, with D hard to call. The CDR3 is 15 residues long. CDR1 is SEHNR and CDR2 is FQNEAQ in the germline V gene (reference sequence). With 1 base removed from V and 0 bases from J, the gap between germline ends came to 8 bases. CDR3 region: CASSLGEVSTDTQYF. The DNA for the CDR3 is TGTGCCAGCAGCTTAGGAGAGGTTAGCACAGATACGCAGTATTTT.

This clone was detected only a few times. The genes are TRBV28 and TRBJ2-7, with unresolved D. The CDR3 spans 15 residues. The V end was cut by 5 bases, the J end by 7 bases, with 21 bases between. Germline-derived CDR1 and CDR2 are MDHEN and SYDVKM. CDR3: CASSATGRALREQYF. CDR3 nucleotides: TGTGCCAGCAGTGCTACCGGACGGGCTCTAAGGGAGCAGTACTTC.

This clone was seen a single time. This rearrangement joins TRBV7-2 to TRBJ1-1; 7 bases match TRBD1. Trimming cost V 5 bases and J 5 bases; bases outside gene matches: 11. From germline, CDR1 is SGHTA and CDR2 FQGNSA. This CDR3 region has 15 residues. DNA for the CDR3: TGTGCCAGCAGCGCACAGGGGAGGGCTTCGACTGAAGCTTTCTTT. This sequence encodes CASSAQGRASTEAFF.

The rearrangement joins TRBV13 to TRBJ2-2; TRBD1 agrees at 12 bases. V shed 4 bases, J shed 6 bases, and the junction held 21 bases outside the gene matches. Per the germline V gene, CDR1 is PRHDT and CDR2 is FYEKMQ (reference sequence). The CDR3 is made up of 21 amino acids. CDR3 sequence (DNA): TGTGCCAGCAGCTGGATGGGGTGGGACAGGGGGCGTGAGGTTGCCCCCGGGGAGCTGTTTTTT. Protein: CASSWMGWDRGREVAPGELFF.

Only a few counts were recorded for this clone. The chain employs TRBV19 and TRBJ1-1; no reliable D call. CDR3 length: 13 residues. V was pared by 3 bases and J by 1 base, with 6 bases between. Germline values: CDR1 LNHDA, CDR2 SQIVND (reference sequence). The CDR3 DNA sequence: TGTGCCAGTAGTATTGTATCGAACACTGAAGCTTTCTTT. This codes for CASSIVSNTEAFF.

The V gene is TRBV5-4, the J gene TRBJ2-1; no firm D call. V dropped 1 base and J dropped 7 bases, with 6 bases sitting between them. Per the germline V gene, CDR1 is SGHNT and CDR2 is YYREEE (reference sequence). The CDR3 spans 12 residues. CDR3 in amino acids: CASSLNGNEQFF. CDR3 coding DNA: TGTGCCAGCAGCTTGAACGGGAATGAGCAGTTCTTC.

The chain carries TRBV6-4 and TRBJ2-3; 14 bases align to TRBD2. Losses at the gene ends were 4 bases for V and 1 base for J; bases not matched to a gene: 13. CDR3 length: 20 amino acids. CDR1 and CDR2 (germline): MRHNA, SNTAGT. The DNA of the CDR3 is TGTGCCAGCAGTGCCAGACCGGGACTAGCGGGAGTGTTGGGCACAGATACGCAGTATTTT. It is translated as CASSARPGLAGVLGTDTQYF.

This chain uses TRBV28 with TRBJ1-3, with unresolved D. The CDR3 has 15 residues. Trimming took off 5 bases at V and 0 bases at J, with 11 bases between the two ends. Germline V CDR1 and CDR2: MDHEN, SYDVKM. The CDR3 nucleotides read TGTGCCAGCAGTCTGACATTTGCCTCTGGAAACACCATATATTTT. This codes for CASSLTFASGNTIYF.

The rearrangement uses TRBV18 and TRBJ1-5, with D perhaps matching TRBD1 (6 bases). Germline V lookup: CDR1 KGHSH, CDR2 LQKENI. This CDR3 comprises 14 residues. V was pared by 3 bases and J by 4 bases, with 10 bases between. CDR3 coding DNA: TGTGCCAGCTCACCTCGGACAGAAAATCAGCCCCAGCATTTT. Translating it yields CASSPRTENQPQHF.

The V call is TRBV11-3, the J call TRBJ2-1, with D possibly matching TRBD1 (6 bases). The CDR3 has 13 amino acids. Trimming removed 3 bases at V and 6 bases at J, with 9 bases between. CDR1 and CDR2 (germline): SGHNT, YENEEA. The CDR3 spells CASSFPDSNEQFF. The CDR3 DNA is TGTGCCAGCAGCTTCCCGGACAGCAATGAGCAGTTCTTC.

The chain recombines TRBV14 with TRBJ1-1; D gene unclear. The CDR3 consists of 14 residues. CDR1 is SGHDN and CDR2 is FVKESK in the germline V gene. Trimming removed 2 bases at V and 0 bases at J, with 7 bases between. As DNA, the CDR3 is TGTGCCAGCAGCCAACCGGGGATGAACACTGAAGCTTTCTTT. It codes for CASSQPGMNTEAFF.